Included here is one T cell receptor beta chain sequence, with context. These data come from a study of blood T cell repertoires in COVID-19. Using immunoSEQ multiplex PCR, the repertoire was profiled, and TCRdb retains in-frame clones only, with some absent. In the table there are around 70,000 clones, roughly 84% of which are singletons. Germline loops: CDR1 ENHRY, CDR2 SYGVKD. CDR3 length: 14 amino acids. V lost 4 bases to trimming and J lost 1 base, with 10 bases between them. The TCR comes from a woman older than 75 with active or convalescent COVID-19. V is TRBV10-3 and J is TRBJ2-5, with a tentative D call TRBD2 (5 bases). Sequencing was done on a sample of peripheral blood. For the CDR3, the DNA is TGTGCCATCAGTGTGGCGAGGGCCCAAGAGACCCAGTACTTC. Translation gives CAISVARAQETQYF.